The next 14 T cell receptor beta chains were all read from a single sample in a study of blood T cell repertoires in COVID-19. Data came from immunoSEQ multiplex PCR; TCRdb stores just in-frame clones and leaves some out. The sample has 150,000 to 200,000 clones, more than 85% seen once. Specimen: peripheral blood. Receptor source: a woman older than 75 in a cohort sampled during active or convalescent COVID-19.

The chain joins TRBV28 to TRBJ2-5; weak D call: TRBD1 (5 bases). There are 15 residues in the CDR3. Trimming stripped 2 bases from V and 2 bases from J, with 12 bases between. The germline V gene has CDR1 MDHEN and CDR2 SYDVKM. CDR3 coding DNA: TGTGCCAGCAGTTTAGGTCGCGACAGACAAGAGACCCAGTACTTC. It translates to CASSLGRDRQETQYF.

This chain connects TRBV5-5 to TRBJ1-2; D may be TRBD1 (6 bases). This CDR3 is built from 15 residues. The V end lost 4 bases, the J end lost 2 bases, and 15 bases lay between the germline ends. Per the germline V gene, CDR1 is SGHKS and CDR2 is YYEKEE (reference sequence). CDR3 nucleotide sequence: TGTGCCAGCAGCCCCCCCACAGGGTTGAACTATGGCTACACCTTC. This gives the protein CASSPPTGLNYGYTF.

This sequence joins TRBV19 and TRBJ1-6; D gene unclear. Per germline, CDR1 LNHDA and CDR2 SQIVND (reference sequence). CDR3 length: 13 amino acids. Trimming shortened V by 9 bases and J by 6 bases, and 12 bases separated the two germline ends. This CDR3 reads CASGGQVNSPLHF. The CDR3 nucleotides are TGTGCCAGCGGTGGGCAGGTTAATTCACCCCTCCACTTT. Complete variable domain (other parts from reference TRBV19 and TRBJ1-6): DGGITQSPKYLFRKEGQNVTLSCEQNLNHDAMYWYRQDPGQGLRLIYYSQIVNDFQKGDIAEGYSVSREKKESFPLTVTSAQKNPTAFYLCASGGQVNSPLHFGNGTRLTVT.

The rearrangement uses TRBV5-1 and TRBJ1-1; 7 bases align to TRBD1. CDR3 length: 15 residues. V lost 3 bases, J lost 4 bases, and 9 bases stayed unmatched. In germline, CDR1 is SGHRS, CDR2 YFSETQ. The CDR3 here is CASSSTGPPGTEAFF. CDR3 DNA: TGCGCCAGCAGCTCGACAGGGCCCCCGGGCACTGAAGCTTTCTTT.

The genes are TRBV11-3 and TRBJ2-5, with TRBD1 matching over 8 bases. CDR3 length equals 13 residues. After removal of 5 bases from V and 7 bases from J, the junction contained 6 bases not matched to a gene. Germline CDR1 reads SGHNT; CDR2 reads YENEEA. The DNA for the CDR3 is TGTGCCAGCAGCAAGGACAGGGATGGGACCCAGTACTTC. Protein: CASSKDRDGTQYF.

This clone was seen just once. The chain couples TRBV2 to TRBJ2-1; D not certain. V was trimmed by 4 bases and J by 6 bases, leaving 4 bases between them. The germline V gene has CDR1 SNHLY and CDR2 FYNNEI. The CDR3 loop spans 11 amino acids. For the CDR3, the DNA is TGTGCCAGCAGTGGTATCAATGAGCAGTTCTTC. Translating gives CASSGINEQFF.

V is TRBV28 and J is TRBJ1-2, with 10 bases lining up with TRBD1. Germline loops: CDR1 MDHEN, CDR2 SYDVKM. V lost 5 bases to trimming and J lost 1 base; unmatched junction nucleotides: 7. The CDR3 consists of 16 residues. CDR3 DNA: TGTGCCAGCAGTCTCCTAGGGACAGGGGTTAACTATGGCTACACCTTC. Protein sequence: CASSLLGTGVNYGYTF.

This clone has a handful of counts. CDR3 bases: TGTGCCAGCAGTGTATCAGAGGGCAATCAGCCCCAGCATTTT. The encoded protein is CASSVSEGNQPQHF. The genes are TRBV6-6 and TRBJ1-5; D unresolved. Deletions cut 5 bases from V and 2 bases from J, with 10 bases between. The CDR3 runs to 14 residues. Germline V gene data show CDR1 as MNHNY and CDR2 as SVGAGI (reference sequence).

The genes are TRBV27 and TRBJ1-3; 7 bases are shared with TRBD1. The germline V gene encodes CDR1 MNHEY and CDR2 SMNVEV (reference sequence). The J segment lost 5 bases and the V segment lost 6 bases, leaving 7 bases of the junction unmatched. This CDR3 spans 14 amino acids. For the CDR3, the DNA is TGTGCCAGCAGCTCGGGGACAGTTCGAAACACCATATATTTT. Amino acid sequence: CASSSGTVRNTIYF.

This chain links TRBV5-1 with TRBJ1-2; the match to TRBD1 covers 9 bases. The junction had 7 bases not matched to a gene; V was cut back by 3 bases and J by 4 bases. Per germline, CDR1 SGHRS and CDR2 YFSETQ. The CDR3 totals 15 residues. DNA for the CDR3: TGCGCCAGCAGCTCGCCTGACAGGGGGTCCTATGGCTACACCTTC. It yields the protein CASSSPDRGSYGYTF. The full variable domain, rest sourced from reference TRBV5-1 and TRBJ1-2, is KAGVTQTPRYLIKTRGQQVTLSCSPISGHRSVSWYQQTPGQGLQFLFEYFSETQRNKGNFPGRFSGRQFSNSRSEMNVSTLELGDSALYLCASSSPDRGSYGYTFGSGTRLTVV.

This chain connects TRBV3-1 (or the pseudogene TRBV3-2) to TRBJ1-3; no clear D. The CDR3 covers 15 residues. Trimming stripped 1 base from V and 6 bases from J, with 13 bases between. In germline, CDR1 is LGHDT, CDR2 YNNKEL (reference sequence). The DNA of the CDR3 is TGTGCCAGCAGCCAAGTCCCAGGCCCCCCAAACACCATATATTTT. As protein: CASSQVPGPPNTIYF.

This chain joins TRBV9 and TRBJ2-5; D gene ambiguous. Trimming removed 3 bases at V and 2 bases at J, with 8 bases between. Germline V gives CDR1 SGDLS, CDR2 YYNGEE. The CDR3 consists of 13 residues. The CDR3 nucleotides are TGTGCCAGCAGCGGGGCCGCGCAAGAGACCCAGTACTTC. The encoded protein is CASSGAAQETQYF.

This rearrangement joins TRBV10-3 to TRBJ2-7, with TRBD1 identical over 7 bases. Germline assignment: CDR1 ENHRY and CDR2 SYGVKD. CDR3 length: 13 amino acids. After removal of 5 bases from V and 3 bases from J, the junction contained 4 bases not matched to a gene. The CDR3 region has the DNA TGTGCCATCAGTACAGACAGGGACTACGAGCAGTACTTC. Its translation: CAISTDRDYEQYF.

The V and J genes are TRBV7-9 and TRBJ1-2, with D unclear. Trimming removed 5 bases from V and 4 bases from J, with 11 bases in between. The CDR3 consists of 13 residues. Germline V gene data show CDR1 as SEHNR and CDR2 as FQNEAQ (reference sequence). The CDR3 loop reads CASSTPAGYGYTF. The CDR3 DNA follows: TGTGCCAGCAGCACACCTGCGGGCTATGGCTACACCTTC.